This entry concerns a single T cell receptor beta chain. V was trimmed by 1 base and J by 8 bases, leaving 24 bases between them. Germline assignment: CDR1 LGHNA and CDR2 YSLEER. This CDR3 spans 18 amino acids. This sample stems from a study of identifying expanded T cells in peripheral blood. Collection occurred without any documented infections or immune events in donors. This table comes from immunoSEQ multiplex PCR, and its TCRdb copy is limited to in-frame clones, with some not included. The repertoire consists of about 85,000 clones, with about nine tenths occurring once and the leading ten covering 2.5% to 3.5%.

Sequencing used blood. The chain uses TRBV4-3 and TRBJ2-4; D not certain. The TCR sequence derives from a person aged 18 to 70 in good health. DNA of the CDR3: TGCGCCAGCAGCCAAGCTAAGGGAAGCCGGACGGCCGAGGACATTCAGTACTTC. It codes for CASSQAKGSRTAEDIQYF.